This is a list of T cell receptor beta chains from one sample in a study of T cell responses to AZD1222 COVID-19 vaccine. The assay was immunoSEQ multiplex PCR, and TCRdb's table has in-frame clones only and misses some. The table includes 150,000 or so clones, roughly nine tenths detected once. Sequenced material: peripheral blood, taken on day 0 of AZD1222 vaccination. The receptors originated from an adult in good health. CDR3s leave out the opening cysteine and the closing phenylalanine or tryptophan.

v_gene: TRBV28; CDR3aa: ASSLIQRELYEQY
v_gene: TRBV5-1; CDR3aa: ASSLERRKTEAF
v_gene: TRBV27; CDR3aa: ASSLQGPHINEQF
v_gene: TRBV4-2; CDR3aa: ASSQEALRAHNEQF
v_gene: TRBV7-2; CDR3aa: ASSFLAGAYEQY
v_gene: TRBV9; CDR3aa: ASSVEVGGRRYT
v_gene: TRBV5-8; CDR3aa: ASSRTGTGSYEQY
v_gene: TRBV7-3; CDR3aa: ASCCGGSSTGELF
v_gene: TRBV7-2; CDR3aa: ASSPRASGLSSYEQY
v_gene: TRBV6-5; CDR3aa: ASSYGGSGNTIY
v_gene: TRBV5-5; CDR3aa: ASSTRTSSGNTIY
v_gene: TRBV6-2/TRBV6-3; CDR3aa: ASSDRGEQY
v_gene: TRBV1; CDR3aa: TSSQPRQEWGYT
v_gene: TRBV2; CDR3aa: ASSPGFSRHYEQY
v_gene: TRBV7-2; CDR3aa: ASSINKNTEAF
v_gene: TRBV28; CDR3aa: ASSTLGYGYT